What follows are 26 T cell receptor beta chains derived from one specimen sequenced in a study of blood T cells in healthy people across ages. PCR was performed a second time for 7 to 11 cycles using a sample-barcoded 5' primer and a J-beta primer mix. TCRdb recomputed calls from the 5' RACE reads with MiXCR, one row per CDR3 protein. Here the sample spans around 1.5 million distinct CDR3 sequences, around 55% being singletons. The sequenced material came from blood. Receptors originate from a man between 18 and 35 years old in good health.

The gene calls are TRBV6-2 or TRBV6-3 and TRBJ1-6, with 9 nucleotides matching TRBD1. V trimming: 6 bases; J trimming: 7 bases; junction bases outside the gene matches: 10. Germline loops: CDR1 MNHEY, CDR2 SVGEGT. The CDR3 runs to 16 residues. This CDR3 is CASSFPGTGRNSPLHF. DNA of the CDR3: TGTGCCAGCAGCTTTCCCGGGACAGGGAGAAATTCACCCCTCCACTTT.

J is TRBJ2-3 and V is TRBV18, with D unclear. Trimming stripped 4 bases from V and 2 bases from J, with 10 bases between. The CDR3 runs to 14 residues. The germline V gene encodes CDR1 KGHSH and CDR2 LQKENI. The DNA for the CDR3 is TGTGCCAGCTCACTTAACTCTAACACAGATACGCAGTATTTT. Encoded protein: CASSLNSNTDTQYF. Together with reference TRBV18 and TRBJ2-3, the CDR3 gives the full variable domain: NAGVMQNPRHLVRRRGQEARLRCSPMKGHSHVYWYRQLPEEGLKFMVYLQKENIIDESGMPKERFSAEFPKEGPSILRIQQVVRGDSAAYFCASSLNSNTDTQYFGPGTRLTVL.

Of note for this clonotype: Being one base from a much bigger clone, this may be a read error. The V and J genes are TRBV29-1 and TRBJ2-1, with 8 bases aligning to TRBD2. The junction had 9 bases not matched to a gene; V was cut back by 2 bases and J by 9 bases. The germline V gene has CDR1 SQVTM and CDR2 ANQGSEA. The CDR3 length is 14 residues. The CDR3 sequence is CSVESRAGDREQFF. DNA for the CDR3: TGCAGCGTTGAAAGTCGAGCGGGAGACCGTGAGCAGTTCTTC.

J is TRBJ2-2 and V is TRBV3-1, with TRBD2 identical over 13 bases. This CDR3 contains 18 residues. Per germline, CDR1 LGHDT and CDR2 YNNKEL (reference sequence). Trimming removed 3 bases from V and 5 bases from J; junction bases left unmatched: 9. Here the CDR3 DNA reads TGTGCCAGCAGCCACCACGGGACTAGCGGGAAAGGAACCGGGGAGCTGTTTTTT. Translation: CASSHHGTSGKGTGELFF.

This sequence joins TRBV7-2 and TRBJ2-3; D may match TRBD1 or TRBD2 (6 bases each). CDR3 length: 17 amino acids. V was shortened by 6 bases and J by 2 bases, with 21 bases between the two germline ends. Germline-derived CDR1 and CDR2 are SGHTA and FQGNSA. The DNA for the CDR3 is TGTGCCAGCAGTTTCCTCGGCACTAGGGGGGTCACAGATACGCAGTATTTT. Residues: CASSFLGTRGVTDTQYF.

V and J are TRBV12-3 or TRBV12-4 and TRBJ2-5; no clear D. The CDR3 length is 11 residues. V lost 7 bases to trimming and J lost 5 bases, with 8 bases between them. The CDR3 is CASNRIETQYF. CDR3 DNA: TGTGCCAGCAATAGGATCGAGACCCAGTACTTC.

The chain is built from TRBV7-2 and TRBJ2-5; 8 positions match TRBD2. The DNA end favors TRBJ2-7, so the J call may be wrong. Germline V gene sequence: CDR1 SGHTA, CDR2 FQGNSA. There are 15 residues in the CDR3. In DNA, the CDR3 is TGTGCCAGCAGCTCCATAATAGCGGGGCAATACGAGCAGTACTTC. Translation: CASSSIIAGQYEQYF.

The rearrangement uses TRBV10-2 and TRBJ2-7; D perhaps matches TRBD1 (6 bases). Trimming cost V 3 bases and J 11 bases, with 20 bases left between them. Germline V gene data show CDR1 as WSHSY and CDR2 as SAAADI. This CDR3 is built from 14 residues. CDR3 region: CASSDGRSAGVEYF. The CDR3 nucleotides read TGCGCCAGCAGTGACGGACGCTCCGCAGGGGTTGAGTACTTC.

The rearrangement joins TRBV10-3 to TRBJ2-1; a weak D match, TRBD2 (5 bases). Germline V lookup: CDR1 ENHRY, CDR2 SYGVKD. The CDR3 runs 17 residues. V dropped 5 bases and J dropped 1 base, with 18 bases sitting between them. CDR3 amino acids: CAISSPREIVSYNEQFF. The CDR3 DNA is TGTGCCATCAGTTCCCCTAGGGAGATAGTGTCCTACAATGAGCAGTTCTTC.

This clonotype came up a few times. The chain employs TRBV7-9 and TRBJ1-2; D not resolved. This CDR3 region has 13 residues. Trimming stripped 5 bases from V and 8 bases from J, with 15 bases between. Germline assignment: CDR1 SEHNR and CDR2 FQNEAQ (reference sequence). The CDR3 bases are TGTGCCAGCAGCCCCCGGGCCCCAGGAGGCTACACCTTC. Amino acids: CASSPRAPGGYTF.

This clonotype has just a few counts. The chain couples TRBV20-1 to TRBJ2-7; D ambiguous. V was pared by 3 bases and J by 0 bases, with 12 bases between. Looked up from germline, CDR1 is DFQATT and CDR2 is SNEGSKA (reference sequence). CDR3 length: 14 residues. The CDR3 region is CSASDQSYSYEQYF. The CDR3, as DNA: TGCAGTGCTAGTGACCAATCCTACTCCTACGAGCAGTACTTC.

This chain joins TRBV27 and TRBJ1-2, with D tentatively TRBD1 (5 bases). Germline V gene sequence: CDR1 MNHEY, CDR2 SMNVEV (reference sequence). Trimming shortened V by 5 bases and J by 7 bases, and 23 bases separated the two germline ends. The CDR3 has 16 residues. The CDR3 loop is CASSRTGMTERFGYTF. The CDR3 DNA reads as TGTGCCAGCAGTCGAACGGGAATGACAGAGAGATTTGGCTACACCTTC.

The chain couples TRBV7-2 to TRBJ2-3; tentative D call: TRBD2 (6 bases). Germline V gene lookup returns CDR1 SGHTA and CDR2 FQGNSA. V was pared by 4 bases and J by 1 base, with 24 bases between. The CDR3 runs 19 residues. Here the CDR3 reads CASSSKRLGRRVGTDTQYF. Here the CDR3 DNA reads TGTGCCAGCAGCTCCAAGCGACTCGGCCGGAGGGTAGGCACAGATACGCAGTATTTT.

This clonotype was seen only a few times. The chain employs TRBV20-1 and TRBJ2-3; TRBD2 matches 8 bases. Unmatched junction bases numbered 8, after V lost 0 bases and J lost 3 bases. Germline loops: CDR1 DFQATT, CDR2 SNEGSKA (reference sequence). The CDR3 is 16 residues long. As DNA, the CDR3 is TGCAGTGCTAGAGATCTCGGTATAGCGGGGACAGATACGCAGTATTTT. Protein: CSARDLGIAGTDTQYF.

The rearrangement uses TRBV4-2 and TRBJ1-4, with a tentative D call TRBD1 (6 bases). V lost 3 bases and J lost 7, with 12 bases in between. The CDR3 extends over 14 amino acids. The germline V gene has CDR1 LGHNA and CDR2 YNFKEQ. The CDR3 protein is CASSHTQGGEKLFF. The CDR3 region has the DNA TGTGCCAGCAGCCATACACAGGGTGGTGAAAAACTGTTTTTT.

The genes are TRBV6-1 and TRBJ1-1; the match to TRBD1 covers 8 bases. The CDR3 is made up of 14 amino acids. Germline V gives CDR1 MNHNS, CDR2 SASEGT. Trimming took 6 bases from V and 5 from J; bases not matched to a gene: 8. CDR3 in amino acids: CASRKTGEETEAFF. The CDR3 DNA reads TGTGCCAGCAGGAAGACAGGGGAGGAAACTGAAGCTTTCTTT.

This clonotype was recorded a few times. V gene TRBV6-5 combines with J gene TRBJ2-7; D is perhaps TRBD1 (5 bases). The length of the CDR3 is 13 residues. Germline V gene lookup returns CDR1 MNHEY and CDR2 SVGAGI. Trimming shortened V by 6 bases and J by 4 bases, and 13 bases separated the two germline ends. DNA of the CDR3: TGTGCCAGCAGCCGAAAGGGGTATTACGAGCAGTACTTC. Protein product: CASSRKGYYEQYF.

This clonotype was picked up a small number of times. In DNA, the CDR3 is TGTGCCAGCAGCCAAGAGAGGGGGGCCCACGAGCAGTACTTC. Residues: CASSQERGAHEQYF. V and J are TRBV4-2 and TRBJ2-7; D tentatively reads TRBD1 or TRBD2 (6 bases each). V was trimmed by 0 bases and J by 5 bases, leaving 11 bases between them. The CDR3 extends over 14 amino acids. Germline V gene lookup returns CDR1 LGHNA and CDR2 YNFKEQ.

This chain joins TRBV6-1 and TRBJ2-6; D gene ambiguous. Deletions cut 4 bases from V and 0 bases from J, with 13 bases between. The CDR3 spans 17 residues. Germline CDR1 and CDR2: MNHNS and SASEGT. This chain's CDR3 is CASSVAHPSSGANVLTF. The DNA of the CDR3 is TGTGCCAGCAGTGTAGCACATCCGAGCTCTGGGGCCAACGTCCTGACTTTC.

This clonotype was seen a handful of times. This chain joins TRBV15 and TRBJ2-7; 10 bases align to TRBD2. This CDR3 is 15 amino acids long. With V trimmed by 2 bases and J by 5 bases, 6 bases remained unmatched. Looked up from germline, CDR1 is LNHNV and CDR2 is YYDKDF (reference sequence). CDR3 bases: TGTGCCACCAGCAGAACACGCGGACTAGCGGACGAGCAGTACTTC. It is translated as CATSRTRGLADEQYF.

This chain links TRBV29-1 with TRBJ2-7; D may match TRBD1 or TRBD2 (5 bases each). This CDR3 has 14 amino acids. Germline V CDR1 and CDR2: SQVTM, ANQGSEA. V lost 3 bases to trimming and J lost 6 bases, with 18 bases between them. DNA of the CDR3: TGCAGCGTTGAGGGGGACGGTTTGTTGGCCGAGCAGTACTTC. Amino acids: CSVEGDGLLAEQYF.

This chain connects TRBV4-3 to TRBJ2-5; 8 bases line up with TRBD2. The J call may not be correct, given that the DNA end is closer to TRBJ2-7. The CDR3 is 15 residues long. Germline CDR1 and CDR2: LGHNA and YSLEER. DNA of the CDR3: TGCGCCAGCAGCCAAGAGCGGGGGGTCCCCTACGAGCAGTACTTC. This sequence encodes CASSQERGVPYEQYF.

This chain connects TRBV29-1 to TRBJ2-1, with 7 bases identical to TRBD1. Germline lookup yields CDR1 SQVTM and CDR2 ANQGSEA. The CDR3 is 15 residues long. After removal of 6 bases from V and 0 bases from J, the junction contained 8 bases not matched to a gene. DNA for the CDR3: TGCAGCGTACATGGACAGGAGAGCTCCTACAATGAGCAGTTCTTC. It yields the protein CSVHGQESSYNEQFF.

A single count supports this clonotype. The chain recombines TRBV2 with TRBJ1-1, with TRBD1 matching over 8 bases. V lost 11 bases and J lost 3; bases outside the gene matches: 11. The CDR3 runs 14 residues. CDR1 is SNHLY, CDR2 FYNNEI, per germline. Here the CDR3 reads CAGRWGQADTEAFF. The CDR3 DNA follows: TGTGCCGGAAGGTGGGGACAGGCGGACACTGAAGCTTTCTTT.

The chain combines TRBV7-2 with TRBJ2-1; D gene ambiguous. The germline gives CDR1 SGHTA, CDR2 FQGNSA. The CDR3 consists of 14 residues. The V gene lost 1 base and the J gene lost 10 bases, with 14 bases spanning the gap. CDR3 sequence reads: CASSLEGSTYEQFF. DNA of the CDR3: TGTGCCAGCAGCTTAGAGGGCTCAACCTACGAGCAGTTCTTC. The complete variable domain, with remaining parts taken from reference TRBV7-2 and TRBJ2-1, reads GAGVSQSPSNKVTEKGKDVELRCDPISGHTALYWYRQSLGQGLEFLIYFQGNSAPDKSGLPSDRFSAERTGGSVSTLTIQRTQQEDSAVYLCASSLEGSTYEQFFGPGTRLTVL.

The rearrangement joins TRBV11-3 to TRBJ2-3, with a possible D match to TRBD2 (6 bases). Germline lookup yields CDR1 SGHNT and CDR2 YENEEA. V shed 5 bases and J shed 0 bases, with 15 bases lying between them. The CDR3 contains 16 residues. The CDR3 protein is CASSARSGASTDTQYF. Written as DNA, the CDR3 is TGTGCCAGCAGCGCCCGTAGCGGAGCCAGCACAGATACGCAGTATTTT.